The next 26 T cell receptor beta chains were all read from a single sample in a study of blood T cell repertoires in COVID-19. This table comes from immunoSEQ multiplex PCR, and its TCRdb copy is limited to in-frame clones, with some not included. This table has around 200,000 clones, over 75% appearing once. The sequenced material came from peripheral blood. These receptor sequences come from a woman older than 75 with acute or convalescent COVID-19.

The chain carries TRBV19 and TRBJ1-2, with a possible D match to TRBD1 (6 bases). The CDR3 is 16 amino acids. CDR1 is LNHDA and CDR2 is SQIVND in the germline V gene (reference sequence). V dropped 1 base and J dropped 0 bases, with 12 bases sitting between them. The CDR3 is CASSIGGQLANYGYTF. The CDR3 nucleotides read TGTGCCAGTAGTATAGGGGGGCAGCTCGCTAACTATGGCTACACCTTC.

As regards this clone: Other DNA sequences in this specimen translate into the identical CDR3. J is TRBJ1-4 and V is TRBV27; 10 nucleotides agree with TRBD1. The V gene's germline CDR1 is MNHEY and CDR2 SMNVEV (reference sequence). This CDR3 comprises 14 residues. Trimming took 5 bases from V and 7 from J; bases not matched to a gene: 4. The CDR3 nucleotides read TGTGCCAGCAGTGGACAGGGGGTAGGTGAAAAACTGTTTTTT. Residues: CASSGQGVGEKLFF.

The chain joins TRBV5-4 to TRBJ1-2, with TRBD1 identical over 10 bases. Unmatched junction bases numbered 5, after V lost 9 bases and J lost 0 bases. From germline, CDR1 is SGHNT and CDR2 YYREEE (reference sequence). The CDR3 spans 14 residues. CDR3: CATGTGAPNYGYTF. CDR3 DNA sequence: TGTGCCACCGGGACAGGGGCCCCTAACTATGGCTACACCTTC.

The V and J genes are TRBV27 and TRBJ1-5; D not resolved. Trimming cost V 6 bases and J 3 bases, with 12 bases left between them. This CDR3 has 14 amino acids. Germline V gene sequence: CDR1 MNHEY, CDR2 SMNVEV (reference sequence). CDR3: CASRLSGSNQPQHF. CDR3 sequence (DNA): TGTGCCAGCAGACTATCCGGATCCAATCAGCCCCAGCATTTT.

V is TRBV6-5 and J is TRBJ1-1, with 10 bases identical to TRBD1. The germline V gene encodes CDR1 MNHEY and CDR2 SVGAGI. This CDR3 is 15 amino acids long. Trimming cost V 0 bases and J 4 bases; bases outside gene matches: 2. CDR3 nucleotides: TGTGCCAGCAGTTACTCGGACAGGGGGACCACTGAAGCTTTCTTT. Amino acid sequence: CASSYSDRGTTEAFF.

The chain employs TRBV6-6 and TRBJ1-3, with D unresolved. Trimming stripped 6 bases from V and 0 bases from J, with 12 bases between. CDR1 is MNHNY, CDR2 SVGAGI, per germline (reference sequence). The CDR3 is made up of 15 amino acids. The chain's CDR3 is CASRIQVDSGNTIYF. DNA for the CDR3: TGTGCCAGCAGGATTCAGGTCGACTCTGGAAACACCATATATTTT.

This clone was counted a single time. The chain carries TRBV9 and TRBJ1-2; no reliable D call. From germline, CDR1 is SGDLS and CDR2 YYNGEE. The CDR3 contains 14 residues. The V gene lost 0 bases and the J gene lost 2 bases, with 8 bases spanning the gap. The CDR3 loop reads CASSVEAGNYGYTF. DNA for the CDR3: TGTGCCAGCAGCGTAGAGGCGGGAAACTATGGCTACACCTTC.

The chain has TRBV5-8 and TRBJ2-2; D is unclear. This CDR3 comprises 15 residues. Trimming took off 0 bases at V and 1 base at J, with 7 bases between the two ends. The germline gives CDR1 SGHTS, CDR2 YDEGEE. CDR3 region: CASSLGQVNTGELFF. The CDR3 DNA reads as TGTGCCAGCAGCTTGGGGCAGGTGAACACCGGGGAGCTGTTTTTT.

The V and J genes are TRBV6-2 or TRBV6-3 and TRBJ1-5; 8 nucleotides line up with TRBD1. The germline gives CDR1 MNHEY, CDR2 SVGEGT. The CDR3 extends over 13 amino acids. V trimming: 4 bases; J trimming: 6 bases; junction bases outside the gene matches: 2. CDR3 DNA: TGTGCCAGCAGTTCGGACAGGGTTCAGCCCCAGCATTTT. Its protein is CASSSDRVQPQHF.

The chain has TRBV5-6 and TRBJ1-6; TRBD1 matches 7 bases. V shed 2 bases, J shed 10 bases, and the junction held 12 bases outside the gene matches. The CDR3 extends over 16 amino acids. Germline V gene data show CDR1 as SGHDT and CDR2 as YYEEEE. Written as DNA, the CDR3 is TGTGCCAGCAGCTTCTCTACCCGACAGGGAGACTCACCCCTCCACTTT. This sequence encodes CASSFSTRQGDSPLHF.

The V call is TRBV6-2 or TRBV6-3, the J call TRBJ1-5, with D uncertain. Germline loops: CDR1 MNHEY, CDR2 SVGEGT. V was shortened by 0 bases and J by 3 bases, with 9 bases between the two germline ends. The CDR3 covers 15 residues. The DNA of the CDR3 is TGTGCCAGCAGTTACTCGGCGGTGTTCAATCAGCCCCAGCATTTT. Translation: CASSYSAVFNQPQHF.

V usage is TRBV18 and J usage is TRBJ1-5; TRBD1 matches at 8 bases. The CDR3 runs 15 residues. Losses at the gene ends were 2 bases for V and 4 bases for J; bases not matched to a gene: 4. The germline CDR1 and CDR2 sequences are KGHSH and LQKENI. CDR3 sequence reads: CASSPSQGGNQPQHF. As DNA, the CDR3 is TGTGCCAGCTCACCATCACAGGGGGGGAATCAGCCCCAGCATTTT.

The count of this clone is one. The chain uses TRBV18 and TRBJ2-3; 7 nucleotides agree with TRBD2. The trim removed 3 bases at V and 5 bases at J, leaving 20 bases unmatched. Germline V CDR1 and CDR2: KGHSH, LQKENI. This CDR3 has 19 amino acids. This CDR3 is CASSPTYGPSSGARDTQYF. The CDR3 coding sequence is TGTGCCAGCTCACCTACCTATGGGCCTTCTAGCGGAGCGCGAGATACGCAGTATTTT.

The chain uses TRBV7-9 and TRBJ2-3; TRBD1 aligns across 7 bases. Germline loops: CDR1 SEHNR, CDR2 FQNEAQ (reference sequence). The V segment lost 5 bases and the J segment 0 bases; nucleotides outside the gene matches: 11. The CDR3 runs 17 residues. The CDR3 DNA reads TGTGCCAGCAGCCCCTGGTTGACAGGGAGAAGCACAGATACGCAGTATTTT. This sequence encodes CASSPWLTGRSTDTQYF. Complete variable domain (other parts from reference TRBV7-9 and TRBJ2-3): DTGVSQNPRHKITKRGQNVTFRCDPISEHNRLYWYRQTLGQGPEFLTYFQNEAQLEKSRLLSDRFSAERPKGSFSTLEIQRTEQGDSAMYLCASSPWLTGRSTDTQYFGPGTRLTVL.

V gene TRBV7-9 combines with J gene TRBJ1-1; D gene ambiguous. The CDR3 spans 17 residues. Per the germline V gene, CDR1 is SEHNR and CDR2 is FQNEAQ (reference sequence). V dropped 0 bases and J dropped 2 bases, with 16 bases sitting between them. In DNA, the CDR3 is TGTGCCAGCAGCTTAGCGGTAGATATCTTTTATAACACTGAAGCTTTCTTT. Amino acids: CASSLAVDIFYNTEAFF.

This chain joins TRBV19 and TRBJ1-4, with 7 bases matching TRBD1. From germline, CDR1 is LNHDA and CDR2 SQIVND (reference sequence). V gave up 3 bases and J gave up 7 bases; unmatched junction bases: 11. The CDR3 is 16 amino acids. This CDR3 is CASSITDGDRGEKLFF. CDR3 nucleotides: TGTGCCAGTAGTATTACCGACGGGGACAGAGGTGAAAAACTGTTTTTT.

This chain connects TRBV6-2 or TRBV6-3 to TRBJ1-2; 7 bases fit TRBD1. This CDR3 region has 12 residues. V lost 4 bases, J lost 7 bases, and 3 bases stayed unmatched. Germline V gene data show CDR1 as MNHEY and CDR2 as SVGEGT. CDR3 bases: TGTGCCAGCAGTTTAGGGGGCCCTGGCTACACCTTC. Protein: CASSLGGPGYTF.

The chain joins TRBV6-5 to TRBJ2-7, with TRBD1 matching 10 bases. Trimming at V came to 6 bases and at J to 2 bases, leaving 7 bases not matched to a gene. CDR1 is MNHEY, CDR2 SVGAGI, per germline. This CDR3 has 15 residues. The CDR3 spells CASRTGTGVAYEQYF. As DNA, the CDR3 is TGTGCCAGCAGGACCGGGACAGGGGTTGCCTACGAGCAGTACTTC.

The genes are TRBV11-2 and TRBJ1-1; TRBD1 aligns across 7 bases. With 0 bases clipped from V and 7 bases from J, the junction kept 5 bases outside the gene matches. This CDR3 spans 14 amino acids. CDR1 and CDR2 (germline): SGHAT, FQNNGV. CDR3 nucleotides: TGTGCCAGCAGCTTAGATCGACAGGGTGGTGAAGCTTTCTTT. This codes for CASSLDRQGGEAFF.

The genes are TRBV7-9 and TRBJ1-2; 7 bases map to TRBD1. The CDR3 totals 16 residues. The V segment lost 1 base and the J segment 2 bases; nucleotides outside the gene matches: 7. Germline CDR1 and CDR2: SEHNR and FQNEAQ (reference sequence). The CDR3 is CASSLGGQPYNYGYTF. CDR3 DNA: TGTGCCAGCAGCTTAGGGGGACAGCCCTACAACTATGGCTACACCTTC.

This chain links TRBV9 with TRBJ2-1; D not resolved. The V gene's germline CDR1 is SGDLS and CDR2 YYNGEE. The CDR3 runs 11 residues. Trimming took off 0 bases at V and 10 bases at J, with 5 bases between the two ends. The CDR3 loop is CASSVAREQFF. In nucleotides, the CDR3 is TGTGCCAGCAGCGTAGCCAGGGAGCAGTTCTTC.

The chain uses TRBV11-2 and TRBJ2-2, with 9 bases that match TRBD2. This CDR3 contains 18 residues. Germline V lookup: CDR1 SGHAT, CDR2 FQNNGV. After removal of 3 bases from V and 2 bases from J, the junction contained 10 bases not matched to a gene. CDR3 residues: CASSLRGSGGTNTGELFF. As DNA, the CDR3 is TGTGCCAGCAGCTTGAGGGGAAGCGGGGGGACCAACACCGGGGAGCTGTTTTTT.

This clone was counted once. J is TRBJ2-4 and V is TRBV29-1, with 9 positions matching TRBD2. V lost 4 bases, J lost 7 bases, and 5 bases stayed unmatched. CDR1 and CDR2 from the germline V gene are SQVTM and ANQGSEA. The CDR3 contains 13 residues. The CDR3 bases are TGCAGCGTTGGCGGGAGGGCCTCCAACATTCAGTACTTC. Translated: CSVGGRASNIQYF.

The CDR3, as DNA: TGTGCCACCAGCAGAGATGGACTAGCGTCAGATACGCAGTATTTT. Protein: CATSRDGLASDTQYF. The chain employs TRBV15 and TRBJ2-3; 9 bases line up with TRBD2. The germline V gene has CDR1 LNHNV and CDR2 YYDKDF (reference sequence). With 0 bases clipped from V and 4 bases from J, the junction kept 2 bases outside the gene matches. The CDR3 is made up of 15 amino acids.

This rearrangement joins TRBV7-8 to TRBJ2-7; 7 bases map to TRBD1. CDR3 length: 14 amino acids. Germline loops: CDR1 SGHVS, CDR2 FQNEAQ. With 7 bases clipped from V and 2 bases from J, the junction kept 8 bases outside the gene matches. The CDR3 DNA is TGTGCCAGCACCCTGCGACAGGGAGCCTACGAGCAGTACTTC. Encoded protein: CASTLRQGAYEQYF. The full variable domain, completed using reference TRBV7-8 and TRBJ2-7, is GAGVSQSPRYKVAKRGQDVALRCDPISGHVSLFWYQQALGQGPEFLTYFQNEAQLDKSGLPSDRFFAERPEGSVSTLKIQRTQQEDSAVYLCASTLRQGAYEQYFGPGTRLTVT.

This chain connects TRBV3-1 (or the pseudogene TRBV3-2) to TRBJ1-5; possible D gene TRBD1, 6 bases. The length of the CDR3 is 17 residues. Germline V gives CDR1 LGHDT, CDR2 YNNKEL (reference sequence). Trimming cost V 4 bases and J 4 bases, with 20 bases left between them. The CDR3 region has the DNA TGTGCCAGCAGCCTACAAGGGGGGGGCGGATTGAATCAGCCCCAGCATTTT. Protein: CASSLQGGGGLNQPQHF.